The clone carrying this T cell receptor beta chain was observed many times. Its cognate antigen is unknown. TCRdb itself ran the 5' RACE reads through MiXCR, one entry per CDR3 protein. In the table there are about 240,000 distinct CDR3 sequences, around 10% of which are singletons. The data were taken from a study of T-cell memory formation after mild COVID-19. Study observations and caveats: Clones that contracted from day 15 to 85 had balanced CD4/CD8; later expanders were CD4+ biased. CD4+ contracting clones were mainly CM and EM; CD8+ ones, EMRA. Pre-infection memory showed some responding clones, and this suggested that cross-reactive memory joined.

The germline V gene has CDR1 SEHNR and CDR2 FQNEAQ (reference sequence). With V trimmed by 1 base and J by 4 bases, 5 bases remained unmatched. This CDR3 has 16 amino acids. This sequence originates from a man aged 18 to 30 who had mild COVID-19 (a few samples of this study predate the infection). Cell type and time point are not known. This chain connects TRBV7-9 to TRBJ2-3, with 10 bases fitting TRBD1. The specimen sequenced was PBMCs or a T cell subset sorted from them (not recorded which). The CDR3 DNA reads TGTGCCAGCAGCTTAGAGGGGACAGGGGTCGCAGATACGCAGTATTTT. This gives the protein CASSLEGTGVADTQYF.